The 31 T cell receptor beta chains reported below all come from one sample, sequenced in a study of T cell responses to AZD1222 COVID-19 vaccine. The assay was immunoSEQ multiplex PCR, and TCRdb's table has in-frame clones only and misses some. The data contain 150,000 to 200,000 clones, about 90% of them seen just once; the ten biggest clones take up less than 1.3%. The sequences come from peripheral blood, collected 28 days after the second AZD1222 dose. Source of these receptors: an adult who received the AZD1222 COVID-19 vaccine.

This chain links TRBV5-1 with TRBJ1-5, with D unresolved. Germline V gene sequence: CDR1 SGHRS, CDR2 YFSETQ. The CDR3 covers 14 residues. V was trimmed by 2 bases and J by 3 bases, leaving 9 bases between them. CDR3 region: CASSFEGDNQPQHF. The CDR3 DNA sequence: TGCGCCAGCAGCTTTGAGGGAGACAATCAGCCCCAGCATTTT. Based on the CDR3 plus reference TRBV5-1 and TRBJ1-5, the full variable domain is KAGVTQTPRYLIKTRGQQVTLSCSPISGHRSVSWYQQTPGQGLQFLFEYFSETQRNKGNFPGRFSGRQFSNSRSEMNVSTLELGDSALYLCASSFEGDNQPQHFGDGTRLSIL.

This clone showed up just once. This rearrangement joins TRBV24-1 to TRBJ2-2, with 7 nucleotides matching TRBD1. CDR1 and CDR2 (germline): KGHDR, SFDVKD. After removal of 3 bases from V and 1 base from J, the junction contained 7 bases not matched to a gene. This CDR3 has 17 residues. CDR3 nucleotides: TGTGCCACCAGTGATGCCCGACAGGGAATGAACACCGGGGAGCTGTTTTTT. Its protein is CATSDARQGMNTGELFF.

This clone is a singleton in its sample. V and J are TRBV5-4 and TRBJ2-3; 13 bases align to TRBD2. Looked up from germline, CDR1 is SGHNT and CDR2 is YYREEE (reference sequence). After removal of 2 bases from V and 5 bases from J, the junction contained 5 bases not matched to a gene. The CDR3 length is 16 residues. CDR3 sequence reads: CASSLGTSGAGDTQYF. For the CDR3, the DNA is TGTGCCAGCAGCTTAGGGACTAGCGGGGCCGGAGATACGCAGTATTTT.

The rearrangement links TRBV5-1 to TRBJ2-7, with TRBD1 as a possible D gene (5 bases). Trimming took 4 bases from V and 5 from J, leaving 13 bases between them. Germline V gene sequence: CDR1 SGHRS, CDR2 YFSETQ. CDR3 length: 13 residues. The CDR3 loop reads CASSVDIGDEQYF. CDR3 nucleotide sequence: TGCGCCAGCAGCGTGGACATTGGCGACGAGCAGTACTTC.

The chain carries TRBV5-6 and TRBJ1-1; 7 bases map to TRBD1. Germline V gene data show CDR1 as SGHDT and CDR2 as YYEEEE. J lost 6 bases, V lost 4 bases, and 6 bases had no gene match. CDR3 length: 13 amino acids. The CDR3 spells CASSRQGASEAFF. For the CDR3, the DNA is TGTGCCAGCAGCCGACAGGGTGCTTCTGAAGCTTTCTTT.

The chain couples TRBV18 to TRBJ1-1, with TRBD1 matching 10 bases. Losses at the gene ends were 4 bases for V and 3 bases for J; bases not matched to a gene: 2. CDR1 and CDR2 (germline): KGHSH, LQKENI. This CDR3 spans 14 amino acids. The CDR3 region is CASSQGTGDTEAFF. The CDR3 coding sequence is TGTGCCAGCTCACAAGGGACAGGGGACACTGAAGCTTTCTTT. Full variable domain (remainder filled in from reference TRBV18 and TRBJ1-1): NAGVMQNPRHLVRRRGQEARLRCSPMKGHSHVYWYRQLPEEGLKFMVYLQKENIIDESGMPKERFSAEFPKEGPSILRIQQVVRGDSAAYFCASSQGTGDTEAFFGQGTRLTVV.

As concerns this clone: The sample holds other DNA sequences that translate to the same CDR3. The chain employs TRBV11-2 and TRBJ2-7; D uncertain. Germline V gives CDR1 SGHAT, CDR2 FQNNGV. V lost 5 bases and J 3 bases, leaving 14 bases between the germline ends. The CDR3 totals 14 residues. CDR3 amino acids: CASSLSELVYEQYF. CDR3 sequence (DNA): TGTGCCAGCAGCCTAAGTGAACTCGTCTACGAGCAGTACTTC.

The rearrangement joins TRBV6-2 or TRBV6-3 to TRBJ1-2; D is perhaps TRBD1 (6 bases). The germline V gene encodes CDR1 MNHEY and CDR2 SVGEGT. CDR3 size: 14 residues. Trimming left V 2 bases short and J 2 bases short, with 9 bases between. The CDR3 bases are TGTGCCAGCAGTTACCTCGGACAGAACTATGGCTACACCTTC. Its protein is CASSYLGQNYGYTF.

The chain combines TRBV6-5 with TRBJ1-1; no definite D call. With 4 bases removed from V and 1 base from J, the gap between germline ends came to 10 bases. Germline loops: CDR1 MNHEY, CDR2 SVGAGI. CDR3 length: 14 residues. The CDR3 region is CASSLSGSNTEAFF. CDR3 DNA sequence: TGTGCCAGCAGTTTATCGGGGTCGAACACTGAAGCTTTCTTT.

The sample holds one count of this clone. This chain links TRBV9 with TRBJ1-1; D ambiguous. The CDR3 totals 13 residues. The V gene's germline CDR1 is SGDLS and CDR2 YYNGEE. Between the trimmed V and J ends, which lost 2 bases and 0 bases, there was a span of 5 bases. The CDR3 DNA reads TGTGCCAGCAGCGTCACTATGAACACTGAAGCTTTCTTT. Residues: CASSVTMNTEAFF.

The chain uses TRBV7-2 and TRBJ1-1; D possibly corresponds to TRBD1 (5 bases). V lost 3 bases to trimming and J lost 6 bases, with 14 bases between them. Germline V lookup: CDR1 SGHTA, CDR2 FQGNSA. This CDR3 is 14 amino acids long. The CDR3 here is CASSFLGGRAEAFF. The DNA for the CDR3 is TGTGCCAGCAGCTTTCTTGGGGGAAGGGCTGAAGCTTTCTTT.

The chain couples TRBV7-2 to TRBJ2-7, with D perhaps TRBD1 (6 bases). Germline CDR1 and CDR2: SGHTA and FQGNSA. The CDR3 runs 19 residues. V was trimmed by 1 base and J by 2 bases, leaving 24 bases between them. CDR3 sequence reads: CASSLVVATDRTETYEQYF. CDR3 sequence (DNA): TGTGCCAGCAGCTTAGTAGTAGCGACGGACAGAACTGAGACCTACGAGCAGTACTTC.

This clone was counted once. This chain uses TRBV9 with TRBJ1-5; D call uncertain. Germline CDR1 reads SGDLS; CDR2 reads YYNGEE. V was cut by 0 bases and J by 5 bases, with 6 bases left in between. This CDR3 comprises 13 residues. The CDR3 sequence is CASSVAGYQPQHF. For the CDR3, the DNA is TGTGCCAGCAGCGTAGCGGGGTATCAGCCCCAGCATTTT.

This chain links TRBV19 with TRBJ1-5; the D is unclear. Germline lookup yields CDR1 LNHDA and CDR2 SQIVND (reference sequence). This CDR3 has 15 amino acids. Trimming cost V 3 bases and J 3 bases, with 12 bases left between them. The CDR3 bases are TGTGCCAGTAGTATCGCGGCCGAGTACAATCAGCCCCAGCATTTT. It translates to CASSIAAEYNQPQHF.

The chain joins TRBV4-2 to TRBJ1-6; D call uncertain. The CDR3 has 14 amino acids. Germline V gene lookup returns CDR1 LGHNA and CDR2 YNFKEQ. V lost 1 base to trimming and J lost 10 bases, with 11 bases between them. Here the CDR3 reads CASSQGARVSPLHF. CDR3 bases: TGTGCCAGCAGCCAAGGGGCAAGGGTCTCACCCCTCCACTTT.

This clone is a singleton in its sample. The chain employs TRBV2 and TRBJ1-5; weak D call: TRBD1 (5 bases). The V and J ends lost 6 bases and 7 bases respectively, with 16 bases between them. Germline V CDR1 and CDR2: SNHLY, FYNNEI. The CDR3 length is 14 residues. The CDR3 sequence is CASRAGQDGQPQHF. CDR3 in DNA: TGTGCCAGCAGGGCAGGACAAGACGGGCAGCCCCAGCATTTT. Based on the CDR3 plus reference TRBV2 and TRBJ1-5, the full variable domain is EPEVTQTPSHQVTQMGQEVILRCVPISNHLYFYWYRQILGQKVEFLVSFYNNEISEKSEIFDDQFSVERPDGSNFTLKIRSTKLEDSAMYFCASRAGQDGQPQHFGDGTRLSIL.

The rearrangement joins TRBV7-8 to TRBJ2-3; 7 nucleotides align to TRBD2. This CDR3 has 17 residues. V was pared by 1 base and J by 0 bases, with 7 bases of the junction left unmatched. Germline CDR1 SGHVS, CDR2 FQNEAQ. The DNA of the CDR3 is TGTGCCAGCAGCTTAGAGCCCCGGGACTACAGCACAGATACGCAGTATTTT. As protein: CASSLEPRDYSTDTQYF.

This clone was observed a single time. The J gene is TRBJ1-1, the V gene TRBV27, with 9 bases lining up with TRBD1. Germline CDR1 is MNHEY and CDR2 is SMNVEV (reference sequence). With 6 bases clipped from V and 3 bases from J, the junction kept 8 bases outside the gene matches. The length of the CDR3 is 15 residues. The CDR3 DNA is TGTGCCAGCAGATCGGGACAGGGATTATACACTGAAGCTTTCTTT. Translated: CASRSGQGLYTEAFF.

The rearrangement uses TRBV6-5 and TRBJ1-1; TRBD1 aligns across 7 bases. Unmatched junction bases numbered 8, after V lost 5 bases and J lost 5 bases. The CDR3 length is 14 residues. CDR1 is MNHEY, CDR2 SVGAGI, per germline. The CDR3 DNA is TGTGCCAGCAGTACACAGGGGTTAAGGACTGAAGCTTTCTTT. Translation gives CASSTQGLRTEAFF.

There are a few counts of this clone. The V and J genes are TRBV2 and TRBJ2-1, with D possibly TRBD2 on 7 matching bases. Germline loops: CDR1 SNHLY, CDR2 FYNNEI. CDR3 size: 14 residues. V dropped 7 bases and J dropped 9 bases, with 19 bases sitting between them. The CDR3 loop reads CASKRGEGTGEQFF. The CDR3, as DNA: TGTGCCAGCAAAAGGGGGGAGGGGACCGGTGAGCAGTTCTTC.

The rearrangement joins TRBV3-1 (or the pseudogene TRBV3-2) to TRBJ1-2; a possible D gene is TRBD1 (5 bases). Germline CDR1 is LGHDT and CDR2 is YNNKEL (reference sequence). The V end was cut by 0 bases, the J end by 8 bases, with 7 bases between. This CDR3 spans 12 amino acids. The CDR3 nucleotides read TGTGCCAGCAGCCAAGATAGGACAGGCTACACCTTC. It is translated as CASSQDRTGYTF.

This chain uses TRBV5-4 with TRBJ2-2; 12 nucleotides align to TRBD2. V was clipped by 4 bases and J by 4 bases; unmatched bases: 11. Germline V gene lookup returns CDR1 SGHNT and CDR2 YYREEE (reference sequence). This CDR3 is built from 18 residues. The CDR3 loop is CASSQGLAGIVRTGELFF. For the CDR3, the DNA is TGTGCCAGCAGCCAAGGACTAGCGGGGATTGTGCGCACCGGGGAGCTGTTTTTT. Combining the CDR3 with reference TRBV5-4 and TRBJ2-2 gives the whole variable domain ETGVTQSPTHLIKTRGQQVTLRCSSQSGHNTVSWYQQALGQGPQFIFQYYREEENGRGNFPPRFSGLQFPNYSSELNVNALELDDSALYLCASSQGLAGIVRTGELFFGEGSRLTVL.

The chain is built from TRBV11-3 and TRBJ2-1; TRBD1 or TRBD2 may be the D gene (5 bases each). The CDR3 runs to 12 residues. Germline assignment: CDR1 SGHNT and CDR2 YENEEA. Trimming removed 2 bases from V and 10 bases from J, with 9 bases in between. CDR3 DNA sequence: TGTGCCAGCAGCTTACGGGGACGGGAGCAGTTCTTC. This codes for CASSLRGREQFF.

The chain uses TRBV14 and TRBJ2-4, with D maybe TRBD2 (5 bases). This CDR3 is built from 17 residues. Trimming took 1 base from V and 0 from J, leaving 13 bases between them. Germline V gene lookup returns CDR1 SGHDN and CDR2 FVKESK. CDR3 coding DNA: TGTGCCAGCAGCCAAGGGGGTCCCGGACTAGCCAAAAACATTCAGTACTTC. Protein product: CASSQGGPGLAKNIQYF.

The V and J genes are TRBV7-9 and TRBJ2-5; the match to TRBD2 covers 8 bases. The ends lost 7 bases at V and 3 bases at J; junction bases unmatched: 4. Germline CDR1 reads SEHNR; CDR2 reads FQNEAQ (reference sequence). The CDR3 contains 13 residues. The CDR3 DNA is TGTGCCAGCACCCGGGGGGGGGAAGAGACCCAGTACTTC. Its protein is CASTRGGEETQYF.

The V call is TRBV28, the J call TRBJ1-5, with D possibly being TRBD1 (5 bases). The germline gives CDR1 MDHEN, CDR2 SYDVKM. V shed 10 bases and J shed 6 bases, with 19 bases lying between them. The CDR3 covers 14 residues. CDR3 nucleotides: TGTGCCACCTCCCGTCTGGGGCCTGGTCAGCCCCAGCATTTT. Its translation: CATSRLGPGQPQHF.

The V gene is TRBV7-9, the J gene TRBJ1-5; weak D call: TRBD1 (6 bases). Per the germline V gene, CDR1 is SEHNR and CDR2 is FQNEAQ (reference sequence). The CDR3 loop spans 13 amino acids. Trimming stripped 5 bases from V and 3 bases from J, with 8 bases between. The CDR3 nucleotides read TGTGCCAGCAGCGGGGGCCCCAATCAGCCCCAGCATTTT. Translated: CASSGGPNQPQHF.

A note on this clone: A read error may produce the germline difference seen at one junction end. The chain combines TRBV7-7 with TRBJ1-3; maybe TRBD1 (5 bases). Germline values: CDR1 SSHAT, CDR2 FNYEAQ (reference sequence). CDR3 size: 15 residues. Here the CDR3 DNA reads TGTGCTAGCAGCGTAGACAGAAACTCTGGAAACACCATATATTTT. Translated, it gives CASSVDRNSGNTIYF.

The chain carries TRBV9 and TRBJ2-5; possibly TRBD1 for D (6 bases). Germline V gene sequence: CDR1 SGDLS, CDR2 YYNGEE. V shed 4 bases and J shed 3 bases, with 16 bases lying between them. This CDR3 contains 15 residues. CDR3 in amino acids: CASSRRDTVEETQYF. CDR3 DNA: TGTGCCAGCAGCCGCCGGGACACGGTGGAAGAGACCCAGTACTTC.

The CDR3 bases are TGTGCCACCAGCAGAGATCTTAGACAGGGGGCGCAAGATACGCAGTATTTT. Residues: CATSRDLRQGAQDTQYF. The chain couples TRBV15 to TRBJ2-3; TRBD1 matches at 10 bases. Trimming removed 0 bases from V and 5 bases from J; junction bases left unmatched: 8. CDR3 length equals 17 residues. Germline V lookup: CDR1 LNHNV, CDR2 YYDKDF (reference sequence).

V gene TRBV7-2 combines with J gene TRBJ1-1, with D hard to call. The CDR3 has 19 amino acids. The germline V gene encodes CDR1 SGHTA and CDR2 FQGNSA. Trimming took 1 base from V and 0 from J, leaving 21 bases between them. This CDR3 reads CASSLVRDGVLFMNTEAFF. For the CDR3, the DNA is TGTGCCAGCAGCTTAGTTAGGGATGGTGTCTTATTCATGAACACTGAAGCTTTCTTT.